This T cell receptor beta chain came from a study of blood T cell repertoires in COVID-19. A word on this clone: One junction end does not reproduce the germline sequence, and a read error may be involved.

Profiled with immunoSEQ multiplex PCR; TCRdb holds only in-frame clones, not every one. Here the sample spans under 95,000 clones, around nine tenths being singletons. This CDR3 has 10 amino acids. The germline CDR1 and CDR2 sequences are KGHDR and SFDVKD. Sequencing input: peripheral blood. This TCR was recovered from a woman older than 75 with acute or convalescent COVID-19. The chain uses TRBV24-1 and TRBJ2-7, with 8 bases identical to TRBD1. The CDR3 DNA follows: TGTGCCACCCGACTAGGACAGGGAGAATTC. Residues: CATRLGQGEF.